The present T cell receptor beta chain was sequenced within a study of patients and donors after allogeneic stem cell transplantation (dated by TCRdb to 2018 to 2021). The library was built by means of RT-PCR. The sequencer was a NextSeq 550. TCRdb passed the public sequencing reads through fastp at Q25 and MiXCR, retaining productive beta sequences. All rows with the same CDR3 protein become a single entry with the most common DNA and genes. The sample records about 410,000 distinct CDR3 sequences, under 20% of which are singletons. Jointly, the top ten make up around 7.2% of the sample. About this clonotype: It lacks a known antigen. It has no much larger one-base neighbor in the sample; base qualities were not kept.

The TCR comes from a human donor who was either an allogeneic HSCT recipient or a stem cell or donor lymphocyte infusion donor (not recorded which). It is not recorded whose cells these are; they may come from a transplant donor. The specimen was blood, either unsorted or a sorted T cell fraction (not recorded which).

The CDR3 protein: CASSGRDYQQTQYF. The DNA sequence is given as TGTGCCAGCAGTGGACGGGACTATCAACAGACCCAGTACTTC. The receptor chain draws on TRBV25-1 and TRBJ2-5; 7 central bases correspond to TRBD2. Clipping removes 4 bases from V and 6 bases from J, with 8 as the unmatched junction base count. Reading from cysteine to phenylalanine, the CDR3 counts 14 amino acids. Only CDR3 DNA is held: 42 bases, read in frame from base 1. Taken from the germline V gene, the CDR1 and CDR2 loops are MGHDK and SYGVNS.